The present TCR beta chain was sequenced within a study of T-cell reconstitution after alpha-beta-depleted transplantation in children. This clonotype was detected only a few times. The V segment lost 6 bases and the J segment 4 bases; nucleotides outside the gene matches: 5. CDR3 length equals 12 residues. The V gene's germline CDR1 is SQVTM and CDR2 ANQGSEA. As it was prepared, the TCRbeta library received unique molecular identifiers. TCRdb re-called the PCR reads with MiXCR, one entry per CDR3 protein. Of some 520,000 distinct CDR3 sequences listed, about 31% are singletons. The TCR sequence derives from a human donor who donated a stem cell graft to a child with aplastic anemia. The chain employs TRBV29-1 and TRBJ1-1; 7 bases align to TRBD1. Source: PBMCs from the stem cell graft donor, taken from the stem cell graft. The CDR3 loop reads CSVQQGITEAFF. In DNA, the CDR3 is TGCAGCGTCCAACAGGGGATCACTGAAGCTTTCTTT.